This TCR beta chain emerged from a study of blood T cell repertoires in COVID-19. The germline V gene has CDR1 SGHRS and CDR2 YFSETQ. The ends lost 1 base at V and 7 bases at J; junction bases unmatched: 2. CDR3 length: 13 residues. Original processing methods: Amplification of reference gene primers was used by the study to estimate nucleated cell counts. Here immunoSEQ multiplex PCR was the method, and the copy in TCRdb shows in-frame clones only, minus some. V, J and clone size reflect that table, while D and trimming were determined from the DNA. In the table there are under 250,000 clones, about 82% of which are singletons.

Sequencing was done on a sample of peripheral blood. The rearrangement uses TRBV5-1 and TRBJ1-2; 9 positions match TRBD1. This TCR came from a woman in her 70s with COVID-19, enrolled during active disease. CDR3 amino acids: CASSLRDRAGYTF. The CDR3, as DNA: TGCGCCAGCAGCTTGAGGGACAGGGCTGGCTACACCTTC.